The 16 T cell receptor beta chains presented below share a single source sample, sequenced in a study of response to subunit inactivated influenza vaccine. TCRdb fed the RT-PCR reads into MiXCR, producing one record per CDR3 protein. The sample has 650,000 to 850,000 distinct CDR3 sequences, approximately 14% seen once. Sequences were derived from PBMCs from blood, sampled 14 to 15 days before vaccination. Receptor source: a man between 45 and 60 years old who received an inactivated influenza vaccine.

In this sample, this clonotype turned up many times. The chain joins TRBV7-9 to TRBJ1-1; the D is unclear. V lost 4 bases, J lost 10 bases, and 10 bases lay in between. The CDR3 loop spans 11 amino acids. Germline V gene data show CDR1 as SEHNR and CDR2 as FQNEAQ (reference sequence). CDR3 bases: TGTGCCAGCAGCTCGGACTATGGAGCTTTCTTT. It encodes CASSSDYGAFF.

J is TRBJ1-6 and V is TRBV4-3; 9 bases match TRBD1. V shed 8 bases, J shed 13 bases, and the junction held 12 bases outside the gene matches. The CDR3 is 14 amino acids. Germline CDR1 LGHNA, CDR2 YSLEER. CDR3 sequence: CASGAGQGESPLHF. DNA of the CDR3: TGCGCCAGCGGCGCGGGACAGGGAGAATCCCCCCTCCACTTT.

The gene calls are TRBV19 and TRBJ1-1; D ambiguous. V lost 4 bases and J 6 bases, leaving 6 bases between the germline ends. The CDR3 totals 11 residues. Per germline, CDR1 LNHDA and CDR2 SQIVND (reference sequence). Here the CDR3 reads CASSKSAEAFF. Written as DNA, the CDR3 is TGTGCCAGTAGTAAGTCCGCTGAAGCTTTCTTT.

The chain links TRBV4-2 to TRBJ2-7, with a possible D match to TRBD1 (5 bases). V gave up 0 bases and J gave up 4 bases, with 10 bases separating them. This CDR3 contains 14 residues. Germline CDR1 reads LGHNA; CDR2 reads YNFKEQ. This chain's CDR3 is CASSQDIQGYEQYF. The CDR3 coding sequence is TGTGCCAGCAGCCAAGACATCCAGGGTTACGAGCAGTACTTC.

This clonotype was seen more than once but under ten times. The chain joins TRBV11-2 to TRBJ2-7; TRBD1 matches at 7 bases. After removal of 6 bases from V and 2 bases from J, the junction contained 7 bases not matched to a gene. Germline V gives CDR1 SGHAT, CDR2 FQNNGV. The CDR3 covers 14 residues. The CDR3 DNA reads TGTGCCAGCAGACGACCGGGACAGACCTACGAGCAGTACTTC. It is translated as CASRRPGQTYEQYF.

This clonotype was found a few times. The CDR3 here is CASSFRTGFRETQYF. CDR3 coding DNA: TGTGCCAGCAGCTTCAGGACAGGGTTTCGGGAGACCCAGTACTTC. The V call is TRBV7-2, the J call TRBJ2-5, with 8 nucleotides matching TRBD1. V lost 3 bases and J lost 5; bases outside the gene matches: 8. The CDR3 is 15 residues long. Germline V CDR1 and CDR2: SGHTA, FQGNSA. Variable domain in full (rest from reference TRBV7-2 and TRBJ2-5): GAGVSQSPSNKVTEKGKDVELRCDPISGHTALYWYRQSLGQGLEFLIYFQGNSAPDKSGLPSDRFSAERTGGSVSTLTIQRTQQEDSAVYLCASSFRTGFRETQYFGPGTRLLVL.

This clonotype was seen more than once but under ten times. J is TRBJ2-2 and V is TRBV6-1; 7 nucleotides align to TRBD1. The V and J ends lost 3 bases and 4 bases, in that order; junction bases with no gene match: 2. Germline V lookup: CDR1 MNHNS, CDR2 SASEGT. The CDR3 covers 14 residues. CDR3 in amino acids: CASSDWDSTGELFF. CDR3 in DNA: TGTGCCAGCAGTGACTGGGACAGCACCGGGGAGCTGTTTTTT.

The sample holds a few counts of this clonotype. The V gene is TRBV6-1, the J gene TRBJ2-5, with TRBD2 identical over 13 bases. Germline values: CDR1 MNHNS, CDR2 SASEGT. CDR3 length equals 16 residues. V gave up 5 bases and J gave up 2 bases; unmatched junction bases: 5. CDR3 region: CASSTGGLAGQETQYF. In nucleotides, the CDR3 is TGTGCCAGCAGTACCGGGGGACTAGCGGGGCAAGAGACCCAGTACTTC.

This clonotype has more than one count but fewer than ten. The chain couples TRBV19 to TRBJ2-7; D perhaps matches TRBD1 (6 bases). The CDR3 runs 14 residues. V was clipped by 11 bases and J by 0 bases, with 17 bases between them. The germline CDR1 and CDR2 sequences are LNHDA and SQIVND (reference sequence). In DNA, the CDR3 is TGTGCCCACGAGAGGGGACACTTCTCCTACGAGCAGTACTTC. Amino acid sequence: CAHERGHFSYEQYF.

The V gene is TRBV4-1, the J gene TRBJ2-6; D remains ambiguous. The germline gives CDR1 MGHRA, CDR2 YSYEKL. The CDR3 extends over 15 amino acids. Trimming stripped 4 bases from V and 1 base from J, with 8 bases between. CDR3 sequence reads: CASSPTASGANVLTF. CDR3 nucleotides: TGCGCCAGCAGCCCTACAGCGTCTGGGGCCAACGTCCTGACTTTC.

This clonotype occurred once. The CDR3 loop is CASSSYGQGGETQYF. CDR3 nucleotide sequence: TGTGCCAGCAGCTCGTACGGACAGGGCGGGGAGACCCAGTACTTC. The gene calls are TRBV7-6 and TRBJ2-5, with TRBD1 identical over 8 bases. The CDR3 length is 15 residues. From germline, CDR1 is SGHVS and CDR2 FNYEAQ. V lost 4 bases and J lost 5; bases outside the gene matches: 9.

In its sample, this clonotype was seen a few times. V is TRBV20-1 and J is TRBJ2-6; D remains unclear. V lost 5 bases to trimming and J lost 0 bases, with 5 bases between them. Germline V gene data show CDR1 as DFQATT and CDR2 as SNEGSKA (reference sequence). This CDR3 comprises 13 residues. The CDR3 spells CSAYSSGANVLTF. Here the CDR3 DNA reads TGCAGTGCTTATAGCTCTGGGGCCAACGTCCTGACTTTC.

This clonotype was counted between two and nine times. The chain is built from TRBV29-1 and TRBJ1-1, with D possibly matching TRBD1 (6 bases). Germline CDR1 is SQVTM and CDR2 is ANQGSEA. Trimming cost V 0 bases and J 9 bases, with 11 bases left between them. The CDR3 is made up of 12 amino acids. The CDR3 DNA is TGCAGCGTTGAAGACCAACAGGGCCAAGCTTTCTTT. Translated, it gives CSVEDQQGQAFF.

A few counts support this clonotype. This chain links TRBV5-1 with TRBJ2-3; the match to TRBD1 covers 12 bases. The CDR3 has 16 amino acids. The ends lost 3 bases at V and 3 bases at J; junction bases unmatched: 5. Germline loops: CDR1 SGHRS, CDR2 YFSETQ. As DNA, the CDR3 is TGCGCCAGCAGCTGGGGGACAGGGGGCGCGACAGATACGCAGTATTTT. It codes for CASSWGTGGATDTQYF.

The chain couples TRBV2 to TRBJ1-1, with TRBD1 matching 10 bases. Germline trimming cut 10 bases from V and 0 bases from J; bases unmatched to any gene: 5. The CDR3 covers 14 residues. Germline V CDR1 and CDR2: SNHLY, FYNNEI. In DNA form, the CDR3 reads TGTGCCAACCTAGGGACAGGGGTGAACACTGAAGCTTTCTTT. Protein product: CANLGTGVNTEAFF. Using reference TRBV2 and TRBJ1-1 for the parts outside the CDR3, the full variable domain is EPEVTQTPSHQVTQMGQEVILRCVPISNHLYFYWYRQILGQKVEFLVSFYNNEISEKSEIFDDQFSVERPDGSNFTLKIRSTKLEDSAMYFCANLGTGVNTEAFFGQGTRLTVV.

The chain recombines TRBV20-1 with TRBJ2-3, with 7 bases matching TRBD2. The V and J ends lost 1 base and 2 bases, in that order; junction bases with no gene match: 6. The CDR3 consists of 15 residues. Germline V gene sequence: CDR1 DFQATT, CDR2 SNEGSKA (reference sequence). The CDR3 reads CSARGARGITDTQYF. CDR3 coding DNA: TGCAGTGCTAGAGGGGCGCGGGGGATCACAGATACGCAGTATTTT.